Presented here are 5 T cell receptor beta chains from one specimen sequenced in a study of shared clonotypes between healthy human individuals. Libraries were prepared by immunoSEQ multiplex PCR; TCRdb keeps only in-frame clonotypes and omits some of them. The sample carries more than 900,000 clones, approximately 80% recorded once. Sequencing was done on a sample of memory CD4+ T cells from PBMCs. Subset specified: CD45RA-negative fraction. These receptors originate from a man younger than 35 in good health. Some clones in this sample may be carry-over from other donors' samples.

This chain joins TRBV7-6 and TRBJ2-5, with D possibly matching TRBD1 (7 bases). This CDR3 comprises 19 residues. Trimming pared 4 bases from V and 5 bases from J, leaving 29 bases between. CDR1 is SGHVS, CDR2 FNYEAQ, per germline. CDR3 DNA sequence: TGTGCCAGCAGCTCCCCCAGTACGCGGGTCATACCAGGGGGGGAGACCCAGTACTTC. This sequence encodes CASSSPSTRVIPGGETQYF.

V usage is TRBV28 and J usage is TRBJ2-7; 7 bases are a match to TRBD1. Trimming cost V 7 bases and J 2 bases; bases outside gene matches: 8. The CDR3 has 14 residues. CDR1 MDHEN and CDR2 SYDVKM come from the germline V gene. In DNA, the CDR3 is TGTGCCAGCACCTACCGACAGGGACCCTACGAGCAGTACTTC. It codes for CASTYRQGPYEQYF.

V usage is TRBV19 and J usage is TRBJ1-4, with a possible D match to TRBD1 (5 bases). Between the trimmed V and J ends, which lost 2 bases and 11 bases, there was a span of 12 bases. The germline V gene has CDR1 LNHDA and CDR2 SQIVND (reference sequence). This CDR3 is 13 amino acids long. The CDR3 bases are TGTGCCAGTAGTATACACGTTCGGGACAAACTGTTTTTT. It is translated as CASSIHVRDKLFF.

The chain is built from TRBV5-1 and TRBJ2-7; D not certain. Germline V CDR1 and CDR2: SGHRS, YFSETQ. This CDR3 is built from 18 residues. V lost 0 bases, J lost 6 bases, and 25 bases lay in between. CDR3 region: CASSLERPHSATPGEQYF. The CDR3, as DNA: TGCGCCAGCAGCTTGGAGAGGCCCCACAGCGCCACGCCCGGCGAGCAGTACTTC.

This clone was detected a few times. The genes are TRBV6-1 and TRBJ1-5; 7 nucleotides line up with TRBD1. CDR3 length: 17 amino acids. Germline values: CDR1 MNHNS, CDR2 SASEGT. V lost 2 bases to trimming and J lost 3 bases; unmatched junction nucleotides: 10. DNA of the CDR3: TGTGCCAGCAGTGAAACCGATGACAGGGTAATCAATCAGCCCCAGCATTTT. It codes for CASSETDDRVINQPQHF.